What follows are 30 T cell receptor beta chains derived from one specimen sequenced in a study of blood T cell repertoires in COVID-19. Generated by immunoSEQ multiplex PCR, the TCRdb table keeps only in-frame clones and is missing some. The sample carries some 700,000 clones, approximately 90% recorded once. Input material: peripheral blood. The receptors originated from a woman aged 18 to 35 with acute or convalescent COVID-19.

This rearrangement joins TRBV21-1 to TRBJ1-2; the D call of TRBD1 is as the table states it, not checked on the DNA. TRBV21-1 is given as a pseudogene. The length of the CDR3 is 15 residues. The CDR3 bases are TGTGCCAGCAGCGCTGGGACAGGCCTACACTATGGCTACACCTTC. Translated, it gives CASSAGTGLHYGYTF.

This sequence joins TRBV6-5 and TRBJ1-6, with a tentative D call TRBD1 (6 bases). This CDR3 is 14 amino acids long. Deletions cut 2 bases from V and 7 bases from J, with 9 bases between. Germline CDR1 is MNHEY and CDR2 is SVGAGI. The CDR3 region has the DNA TGTGCCAGCAGTTACCCAGGGGAGAATTCACCCCTCCACTTT. It yields the protein CASSYPGENSPLHF.

The chain uses TRBV7-2 and TRBJ2-7, with a tentative D call TRBD2 (7 bases). Germline CDR1 SGHTA, CDR2 FQGNSA. The ends were cut back, 2 bases at V and 0 bases at J, with 17 bases in the middle. There are 17 residues in the CDR3. The CDR3 region has the DNA TGTGCCAGCAGCTTACGGGCGGGGGCCTCGAGCTCCTACGAGCAGTACTTC. It specifies CASSLRAGASSSYEQYF. Combining the CDR3 with reference TRBV7-2 and TRBJ2-7 gives the whole variable domain GAGVSQSPSNKVTEKGKDVELRCDPISGHTALYWYRQSLGQGLEFLIYFQGNSAPDKSGLPSDRFSAERTGGSVSTLTIQRTQQEDSAVYLCASSLRAGASSSYEQYFGPGTRLTVT.

J is TRBJ1-3 and V is TRBV7-9; no firm D call. Germline assignment: CDR1 SEHNR and CDR2 FQNEAQ (reference sequence). The CDR3 is 17 amino acids. V was trimmed by 3 bases and J by 0 bases, leaving 15 bases between them. The CDR3 DNA reads as TGTGCCAGCAGCTTGTTGAACCCCGAGGTCTCTGGAAACACCATATATTTT. This sequence encodes CASSLLNPEVSGNTIYF. Variable domain in full (rest from reference TRBV7-9 and TRBJ1-3): DTGVSQNPRHKITKRGQNVTFRCDPISEHNRLYWYRQTLGQGPEFLTYFQNEAQLEKSRLLSDRFSAERPKGSFSTLEIQRTEQGDSAMYLCASSLLNPEVSGNTIYFGEGSWLTVV.

V is TRBV6-4 and J is TRBJ2-3; 10 bases fit TRBD2. CDR1 and CDR2 from the germline V gene are MRHNA and SNTAGT. The length of the CDR3 is 15 residues. The V and J ends lost 5 bases and 2 bases, in that order; junction bases with no gene match: 4. CDR3 DNA sequence: TGTGCCAGCAGTTTAGCGGGGGGACACACAGATACGCAGTATTTT. Translating gives CASSLAGGHTDTQYF.

The chain joins TRBV4-3 to TRBJ1-2, with TRBD1 matching 8 bases. Germline V gene sequence: CDR1 LGHNA, CDR2 YSLEER. The CDR3 has 16 residues. V shed 0 bases, J shed 5 bases, and the junction held 8 bases outside the gene matches. The CDR3 reads CASSQEGGRGLYGYTF. DNA for the CDR3: TGCGCCAGCAGCCAAGAAGGTGGCAGGGGGCTTTATGGCTACACCTTC.

This rearrangement joins TRBV3-1 (or the pseudogene TRBV3-2) to TRBJ1-4, with TRBD1 identical over 11 bases. With V trimmed by 4 bases and J by 7 bases, 2 bases remained unmatched. Per germline, CDR1 LGHDT and CDR2 YNNKEL (reference sequence). This CDR3 spans 14 amino acids. CDR3: CASSLGQGVEKLFF. The CDR3 DNA sequence: TGTGCCAGCAGCCTGGGACAGGGGGTTGAAAAACTGTTTTTT.

The rearrangement links TRBV29-1 to TRBJ1-2; D call uncertain. V lost 2 bases and J 8 bases, leaving 18 bases between the germline ends. CDR1 SQVTM and CDR2 ANQGSEA come from the germline V gene. This CDR3 contains 14 residues. The CDR3 nucleotides read TGCAGCGTTGAAACAATGGGGAGGAGCGACGGCTACACCTTC. Protein: CSVETMGRSDGYTF.

V and J are TRBV27 and TRBJ1-1; the D is unclear. Germline V gene sequence: CDR1 MNHEY, CDR2 SMNVEV (reference sequence). This CDR3 has 15 residues. V dropped 7 bases and J dropped 2 bases, with 17 bases sitting between them. This chain's CDR3 is CASTRRLGFNTEAFF. The CDR3 DNA sequence: TGTGCCAGCACCCGGAGGTTGGGATTCAACACTGAAGCTTTCTTT.

The rearrangement joins TRBV18 to TRBJ2-7, with 7 bases matching TRBD1. CDR1 is KGHSH, CDR2 LQKENI, per germline. CDR3 size: 13 residues. Losses at the gene ends were 0 bases for V and 6 bases for J; bases not matched to a gene: 2. CDR3 residues: CASSPPGQTEQYF. CDR3 DNA: TGTGCCAGCTCACCACCGGGACAGACCGAGCAGTACTTC.

The rearrangement links TRBV6-5 to TRBJ1-3; TRBD1 is a possible D gene (5 bases). CDR3 length equals 16 residues. V was pared by 0 bases and J by 2 bases, with 11 bases between. Germline CDR1 is MNHEY and CDR2 is SVGAGI. The CDR3 DNA reads TGTGCCAGCAGTTACTCCCCAGGGTGGACTGGAAACACCATATATTTT. Amino acids: CASSYSPGWTGNTIYF.

V usage is TRBV4-2 and J usage is TRBJ2-1; unclear D gene. The length of the CDR3 is 11 residues. Germline V lookup: CDR1 LGHNA, CDR2 YNFKEQ. Trimming stripped 0 bases from V and 10 bases from J, with 4 bases between. CDR3 sequence reads: CASSQDREQFF. Written as DNA, the CDR3 is TGTGCCAGCAGCCAAGATCGGGAGCAGTTCTTC.

This clone is a singleton in its sample. V usage is TRBV7-9 and J usage is TRBJ2-1; 8 bases line up with TRBD2. The length of the CDR3 is 16 residues. Germline V lookup: CDR1 SEHNR, CDR2 FQNEAQ (reference sequence). The junction had 11 bases not matched to a gene; V was cut back by 0 bases and J by 10 bases. DNA of the CDR3: TGTGCCAGCAGCTTAGCGGCGGGGGGCAGGAGTTACGAGCAGTTCTTC. It specifies CASSLAAGGRSYEQFF.

This sequence joins TRBV6-5 and TRBJ1-1, with TRBD1 as a possible D gene (5 bases). This CDR3 comprises 12 residues. Germline CDR1 reads MNHEY; CDR2 reads SVGAGI. Trimming removed 7 bases from V and 3 bases from J, with 9 bases in between. CDR3 in amino acids: CASNPGYTEAFF. The CDR3 DNA sequence: TGTGCCAGCAACCCAGGGTACACTGAAGCTTTCTTT.

The V gene is TRBV7-6, the J gene TRBJ2-7; TRBD1 might be the D (5 bases). The V gene lost 5 bases and the J gene lost 3 bases, with 11 bases spanning the gap. The CDR3 spans 13 residues. CDR1 and CDR2 (germline): SGHVS, FNYEAQ. In nucleotides, the CDR3 is TGTGCCAGCAGCCCTCGACAGAGCTACGAGCAGTACTTC. It specifies CASSPRQSYEQYF.

On this clone: The sample has other DNA sequences that encode this CDR3 too. The CDR3 nucleotides are TGTGCCACCAGTGATCTCTACGAGCAGTACTTC. This translates into CATSDLYEQYF. This chain uses TRBV24-1 with TRBJ2-7; D gene uncertain. CDR1 is KGHDR and CDR2 is SFDVKD in the germline V gene. This CDR3 is 11 amino acids long. Trimming removed 3 bases at V and 3 bases at J, with 2 bases between.

The chain joins TRBV9 to TRBJ1-1, with D perhaps TRBD1 (5 bases). The CDR3 covers 12 residues. The germline V gene encodes CDR1 SGDLS and CDR2 YYNGEE. The V end lost 0 bases, the J end lost 10 bases, and 10 bases lay between the germline ends. The CDR3 region is CASSVDQGLAFF. CDR3 nucleotides: TGTGCCAGCAGCGTAGATCAGGGATTAGCTTTCTTT.

The chain links TRBV30 to TRBJ1-2, with 9 bases fitting TRBD1. V shed 4 bases, J shed 1 base, and the junction held 4 bases outside the gene matches. This CDR3 comprises 14 residues. Germline assignment: CDR1 GTSNPN and CDR2 SVGIG (reference sequence). The CDR3 nucleotides are TGTGCCTGGAAATGGGGACAGGGTAACTATGGCTACACCTTC. Translation gives CAWKWGQGNYGYTF.

The chain links TRBV2 to TRBJ2-7, with 9 bases matching TRBD2. The CDR3 is 17 amino acids. The junction had 12 bases not matched to a gene; V was cut back by 3 bases and J by 3 bases. Germline CDR1 reads SNHLY; CDR2 reads FYNNEI. The CDR3 nucleotides are TGTGCCAGCAGTGACCCCTCCAGACTAGCGGACCACTACGAGCAGTACTTC. Protein: CASSDPSRLADHYEQYF.

This chain links TRBV20-1 with TRBJ1-2; D is unclear. Trimming removed 3 bases from V and 4 bases from J, with 12 bases in between. The CDR3 consists of 13 residues. Germline V gene data show CDR1 as DFQATT and CDR2 as SNEGSKA (reference sequence). Here the CDR3 reads CSASQNRGYGYTF. Written as DNA, the CDR3 is TGCAGTGCTAGTCAAAACCGGGGCTATGGCTACACCTTC.

V and J are TRBV13 and TRBJ1-4; perhaps TRBD1 as D (6 bases). Germline lookup yields CDR1 PRHDT and CDR2 FYEKMQ (reference sequence). Trimming shortened V by 4 bases and J by 8 bases, and 20 bases separated the two germline ends. CDR3 length: 16 residues. As DNA, the CDR3 is TGTGCCAGCAGCTCCCCCCGGAGGACCAGGGGCGAAAAACTGTTTTTT. This encodes CASSSPRRTRGEKLFF.

V usage is TRBV7-3 and J usage is TRBJ2-7; TRBD1 agrees at 11 bases. This CDR3 is built from 14 residues. Germline lookup yields CDR1 SGHTA and CDR2 FQGTGA. The J segment lost 5 bases and the V segment lost 2 bases, leaving 2 bases of the junction unmatched. In nucleotides, the CDR3 is TGTGCCAGCAGCTTAGGGACAGGGGGGCACGAGCAGTACTTC. Encoded protein: CASSLGTGGHEQYF.

The V gene is TRBV3-1 (or the pseudogene TRBV3-2), the J gene TRBJ1-2; TRBD1 matches 8 bases. Losses at the gene ends were 3 bases for V and 2 bases for J; bases not matched to a gene: 5. The CDR3 loop spans 15 amino acids. Germline lookup yields CDR1 LGHDT and CDR2 YNNKEL (reference sequence). In DNA, the CDR3 is TGTGCCAGCAGCCATCGGACAGGGCGAAACTATGGCTACACCTTC. Amino acid sequence: CASSHRTGRNYGYTF.

The chain uses TRBV7-2 and TRBJ1-2; TRBD1 might be the D (5 bases). V was cut by 3 bases and J by 10 bases, with 15 bases left in between. This CDR3 spans 13 amino acids. CDR1 is SGHTA and CDR2 is FQGNSA in the germline V gene. The CDR3 DNA sequence: TGTGCCAGCAGCTTTGGGCGGGGCTCGGCCTACACCTTC. It yields the protein CASSFGRGSAYTF.

The genes are TRBV5-6 and TRBJ2-7; tentatively, D is TRBD1 (5 bases). Trimming left V 1 base short and J 5 bases short, with 16 bases between. Germline assignment: CDR1 SGHDT and CDR2 YYEEEE. The CDR3 contains 15 residues. CDR3 residues: CASSLPGKPTNEQYF. The CDR3 nucleotides are TGTGCCAGCAGCTTGCCAGGGAAACCGACCAACGAGCAGTACTTC.

J is TRBJ2-1 and V is TRBV2, with 7 positions matching TRBD2. The CDR3 covers 12 residues. Per the germline V gene, CDR1 is SNHLY and CDR2 is FYNNEI. The junction had 3 bases not matched to a gene; V was cut back by 4 bases and J by 9 bases. CDR3 DNA sequence: TGTGCCAGCAGTGCGACGGGAGGTGAGCAGTTCTTC. Amino acids: CASSATGGEQFF.

This clone has only one observation. The V gene is TRBV27, the J gene TRBJ1-2; D uncertain. In germline, CDR1 is MNHEY, CDR2 SMNVEV (reference sequence). The CDR3 has 16 residues. V was cut by 5 bases and J by 7 bases, with 23 bases left in between. CDR3 in amino acids: CASSPLGSSLTGGYTF. The CDR3 DNA follows: TGTGCCAGCAGTCCCCTCGGCAGTAGCCTAACTGGTGGCTACACCTTC.

V is TRBV4-3 and J is TRBJ2-3; tentatively, D is TRBD2 (6 bases). V was pared by 3 bases and J by 4 bases, with 17 bases between. There are 16 residues in the CDR3. Germline V lookup: CDR1 LGHNA, CDR2 YSLEER. The DNA for the CDR3 is TGCGCCAGCAGCCACCTTTTTAGGGAGGAGGCAGATACGCAGTATTTT. Its translation: CASSHLFREEADTQYF.

V and J are TRBV24-1 and TRBJ2-3; D is unresolved. V lost 0 bases and J 1 base, leaving 10 bases between the germline ends. This CDR3 has 16 residues. Germline V gene sequence: CDR1 KGHDR, CDR2 SFDVKD. CDR3 DNA: TGTGCCACCAGTGATTTGGGCCTTGAGGGCACAGATACGCAGTATTTT. It specifies CATSDLGLEGTDTQYF.

V usage is TRBV5-1 and J usage is TRBJ2-3, with a weak D call TRBD1 (6 bases). The V end lost 2 bases, the J end lost 3 bases, and 13 bases lay between the germline ends. CDR3 length: 15 residues. Per germline, CDR1 SGHRS and CDR2 YFSETQ. CDR3 DNA: TGCGCCAGCAGCTTCGTGGGACAAGGGACAGATACGCAGTATTTT. Residues: CASSFVGQGTDTQYF.